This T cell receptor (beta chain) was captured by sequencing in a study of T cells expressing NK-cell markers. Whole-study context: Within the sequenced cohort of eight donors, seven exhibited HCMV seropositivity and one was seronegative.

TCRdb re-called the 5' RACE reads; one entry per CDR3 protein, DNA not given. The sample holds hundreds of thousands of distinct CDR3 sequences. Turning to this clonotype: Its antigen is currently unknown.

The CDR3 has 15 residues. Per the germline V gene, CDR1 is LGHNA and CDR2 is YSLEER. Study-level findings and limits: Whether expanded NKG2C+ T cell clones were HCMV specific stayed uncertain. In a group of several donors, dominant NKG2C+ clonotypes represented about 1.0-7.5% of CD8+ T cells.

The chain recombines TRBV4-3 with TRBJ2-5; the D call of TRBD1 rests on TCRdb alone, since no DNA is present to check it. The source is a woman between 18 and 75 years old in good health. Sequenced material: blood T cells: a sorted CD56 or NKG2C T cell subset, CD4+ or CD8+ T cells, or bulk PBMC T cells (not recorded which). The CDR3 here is CASSQGQGREETQYF.